The T cell receptor beta chain described here comes from a study of technical replicates of blood from a handful of donors (TCRdb year 2017). The cysteine opens and the phenylalanine closes a CDR3 of 12 amino acids. Only the CDR3 part of the read is kept: 36 bases, read in frame from the first base. CDR1 SGHTA and CDR2 FQGNSA were looked up in the germline V gene. Trimming takes 5 bases from V and 3 bases from J, and the germline ends sit 8 bases apart. This clone was picked up one time. Its antigen remains unidentified. No base qualities exist here, and no much larger clone lies one base off it. The library was obtained by the immunoSEQ multiplex PCR assay. TCRdb stores this immuneACCESS table with in-frame sequences only. Part of the clones is absent; in the studies checked, under half of the shortfall reflects unresolved V genes, and no reason is known for the rest. The sample yields approximately 80,000 clones; about 89% were counted once. The ten largest clones capture approximately 0.39% of the sample.

The sequence links TRBV7-2 to TRBJ2-7; matching of 5 bases hints at TRBD1 as the D gene. Sequenced: T cells isolated from PBMCs. This receptor was taken from a human donor in good health. For the CDR3, the sequence is CASSETVYEQYF. At the DNA level, the sequence is TGTGCCAGCAGCGAGACAGTCTACGAGCAGTACTTC.